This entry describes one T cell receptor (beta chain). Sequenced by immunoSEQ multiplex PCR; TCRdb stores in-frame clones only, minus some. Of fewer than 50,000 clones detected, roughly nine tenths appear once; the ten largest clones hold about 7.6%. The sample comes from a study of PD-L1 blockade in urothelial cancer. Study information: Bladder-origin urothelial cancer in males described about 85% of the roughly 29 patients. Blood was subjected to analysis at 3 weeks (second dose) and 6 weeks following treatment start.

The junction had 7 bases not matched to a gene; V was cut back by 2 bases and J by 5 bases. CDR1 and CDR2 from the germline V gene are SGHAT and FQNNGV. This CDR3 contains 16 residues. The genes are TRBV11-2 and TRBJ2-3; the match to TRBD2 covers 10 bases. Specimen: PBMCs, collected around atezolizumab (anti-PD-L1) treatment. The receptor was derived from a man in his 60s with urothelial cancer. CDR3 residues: CASSLQPSGGLDTQYF. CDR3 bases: TGTGCCAGCAGCTTACAACCTAGCGGGGGATTAGATACGCAGTATTTT.